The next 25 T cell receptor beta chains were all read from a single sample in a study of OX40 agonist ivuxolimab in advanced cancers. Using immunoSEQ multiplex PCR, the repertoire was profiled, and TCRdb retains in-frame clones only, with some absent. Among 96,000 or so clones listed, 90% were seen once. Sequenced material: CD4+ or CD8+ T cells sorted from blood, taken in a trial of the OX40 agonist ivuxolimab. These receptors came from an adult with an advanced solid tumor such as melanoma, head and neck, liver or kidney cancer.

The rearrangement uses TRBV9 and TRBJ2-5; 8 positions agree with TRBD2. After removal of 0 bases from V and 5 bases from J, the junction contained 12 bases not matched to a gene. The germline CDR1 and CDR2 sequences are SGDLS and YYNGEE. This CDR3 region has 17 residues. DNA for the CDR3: TGTGCCAGCAGCGTAGAAGGCCGCCGGGAGGGCCCGGAGACCCAGTACTTC. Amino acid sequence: CASSVEGRREGPETQYF.

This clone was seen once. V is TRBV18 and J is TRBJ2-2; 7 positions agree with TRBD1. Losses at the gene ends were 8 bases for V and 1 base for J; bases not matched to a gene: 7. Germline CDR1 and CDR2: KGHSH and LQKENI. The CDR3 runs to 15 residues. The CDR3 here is CASPPTGMNTGELFF. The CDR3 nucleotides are TGTGCCAGCCCTCCGACAGGGATGAACACCGGGGAGCTGTTTTTT.

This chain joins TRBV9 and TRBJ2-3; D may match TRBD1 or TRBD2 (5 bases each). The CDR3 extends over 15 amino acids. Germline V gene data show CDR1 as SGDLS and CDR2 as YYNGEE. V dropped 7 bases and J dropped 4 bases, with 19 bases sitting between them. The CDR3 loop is CASSGDPKVPDTQYF. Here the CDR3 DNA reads TGTGCCAGCTCCGGGGACCCGAAAGTCCCAGATACGCAGTATTTT.

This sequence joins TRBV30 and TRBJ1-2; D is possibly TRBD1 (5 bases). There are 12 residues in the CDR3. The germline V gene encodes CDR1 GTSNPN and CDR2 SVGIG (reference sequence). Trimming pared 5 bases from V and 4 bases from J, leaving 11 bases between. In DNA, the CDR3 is TGTGCCTGGGCGGACACACTCTATGGCTACACCTTC. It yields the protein CAWADTLYGYTF.

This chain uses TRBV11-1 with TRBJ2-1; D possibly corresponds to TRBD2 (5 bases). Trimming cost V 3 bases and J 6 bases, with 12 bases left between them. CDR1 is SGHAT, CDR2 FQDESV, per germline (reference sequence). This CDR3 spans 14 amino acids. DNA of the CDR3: TGTGCCAGCAGCTTGGAACTAGAAGGCAATGAGCAGTTCTTC. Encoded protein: CASSLELEGNEQFF. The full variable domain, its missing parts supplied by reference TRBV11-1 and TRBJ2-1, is EAEVAQSPRYKITEKSQAVAFWCDPISGHATLYWYRQILGQGPELLVQFQDESVVDDSQLPKDRFSAERLKGVDSTLKIQPAELGDSAMYLCASSLELEGNEQFFGPGTRLTVL.

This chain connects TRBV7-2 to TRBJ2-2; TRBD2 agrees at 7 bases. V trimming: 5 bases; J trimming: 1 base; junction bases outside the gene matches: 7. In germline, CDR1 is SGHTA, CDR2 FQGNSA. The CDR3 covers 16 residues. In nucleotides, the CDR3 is TGTGCCAGCAGCCTCAACGGGGGGAAGAACACCGGGGAGCTGTTTTTT. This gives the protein CASSLNGGKNTGELFF.

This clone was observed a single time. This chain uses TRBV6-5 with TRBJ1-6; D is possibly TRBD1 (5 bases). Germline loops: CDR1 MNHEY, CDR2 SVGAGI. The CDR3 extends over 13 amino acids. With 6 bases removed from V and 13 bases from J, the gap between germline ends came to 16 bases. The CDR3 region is CASSEVQVAPLHF. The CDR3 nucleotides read TGTGCCAGCAGCGAGGTACAGGTTGCGCCCCTCCACTTT.

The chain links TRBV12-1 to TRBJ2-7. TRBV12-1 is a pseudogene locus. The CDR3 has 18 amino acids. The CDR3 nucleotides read TGTGCCAGCAGCTATATAAGGGGGGTAGCGGATAAATCCTACGAGCAGTACTTC. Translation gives CASSYIRGVADKSYEQYF.

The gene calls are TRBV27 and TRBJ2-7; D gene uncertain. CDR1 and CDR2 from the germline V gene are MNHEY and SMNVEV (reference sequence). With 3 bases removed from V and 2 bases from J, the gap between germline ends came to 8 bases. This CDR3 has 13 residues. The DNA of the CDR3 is TGTGCCAGCAGTTTGAGTGTAGCCTACGAGCAGTACTTC. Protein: CASSLSVAYEQYF.

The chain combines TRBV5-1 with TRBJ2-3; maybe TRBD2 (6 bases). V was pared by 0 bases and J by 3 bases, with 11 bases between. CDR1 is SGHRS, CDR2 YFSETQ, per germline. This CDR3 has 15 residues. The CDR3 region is CASSLAQLATDTQYF. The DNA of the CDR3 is TGCGCCAGCAGCTTGGCCCAACTAGCAACAGATACGCAGTATTTT.

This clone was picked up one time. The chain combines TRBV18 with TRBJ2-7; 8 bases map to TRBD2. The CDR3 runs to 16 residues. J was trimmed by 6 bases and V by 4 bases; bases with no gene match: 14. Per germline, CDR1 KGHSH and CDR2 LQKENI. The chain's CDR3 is CASSQSPRSGSAEQYF. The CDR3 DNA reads TGTGCCAGCTCACAATCCCCACGGAGCGGGAGCGCCGAGCAGTACTTC.

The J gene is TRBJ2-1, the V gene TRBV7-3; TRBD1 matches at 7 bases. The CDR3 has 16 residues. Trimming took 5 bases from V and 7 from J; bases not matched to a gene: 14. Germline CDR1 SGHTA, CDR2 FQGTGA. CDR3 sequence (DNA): TGTGCCAGCAGCACCTACCGGGTCAGGGGGAGAAATGAGCAGTTCTTC. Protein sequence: CASSTYRVRGRNEQFF.

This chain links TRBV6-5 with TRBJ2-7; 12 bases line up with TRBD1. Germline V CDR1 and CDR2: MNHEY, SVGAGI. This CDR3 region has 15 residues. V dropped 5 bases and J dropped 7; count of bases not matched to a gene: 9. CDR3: CASSRLRDRGLEQYF. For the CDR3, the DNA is TGTGCCAGCAGTAGGCTCCGGGACAGGGGGCTTGAGCAGTACTTC.

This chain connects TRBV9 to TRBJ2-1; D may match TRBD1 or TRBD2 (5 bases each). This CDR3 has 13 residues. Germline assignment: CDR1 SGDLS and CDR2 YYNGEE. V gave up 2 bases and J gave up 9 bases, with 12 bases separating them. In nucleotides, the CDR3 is TGTGCCAGCAGCGTCGCCGGGACCCCTGAGCAGTTCTTC. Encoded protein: CASSVAGTPEQFF.

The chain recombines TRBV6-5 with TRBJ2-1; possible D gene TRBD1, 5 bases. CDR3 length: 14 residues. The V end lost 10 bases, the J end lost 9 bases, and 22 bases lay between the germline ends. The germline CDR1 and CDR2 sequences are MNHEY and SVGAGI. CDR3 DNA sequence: TGTGCCATCTCCCGGAGACGCCAAGACAGTGAGCAGTTCTTC. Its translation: CAISRRRQDSEQFF.

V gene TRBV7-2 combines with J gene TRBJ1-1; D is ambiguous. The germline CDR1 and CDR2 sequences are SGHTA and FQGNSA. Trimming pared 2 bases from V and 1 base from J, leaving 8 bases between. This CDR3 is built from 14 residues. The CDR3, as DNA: TGTGCCAGCAGCTTAAATCCCACGAACACTGAAGCTTTCTTT. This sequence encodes CASSLNPTNTEAFF.

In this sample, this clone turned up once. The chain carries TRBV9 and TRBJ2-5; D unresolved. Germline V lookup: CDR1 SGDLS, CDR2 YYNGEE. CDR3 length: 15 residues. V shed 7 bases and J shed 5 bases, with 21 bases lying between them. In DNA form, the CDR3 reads TGTGCCAGCGGCATAAGGACGGGCATCGGGGAGACCCAGTACTTC. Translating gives CASGIRTGIGETQYF.

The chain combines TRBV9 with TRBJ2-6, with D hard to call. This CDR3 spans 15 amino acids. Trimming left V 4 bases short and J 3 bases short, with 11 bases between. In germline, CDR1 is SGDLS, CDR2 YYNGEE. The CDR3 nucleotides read TGTGCCAGCAGCCCTCGGGTGGGTGGGGCCAACGTCCTGACTTTC. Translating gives CASSPRVGGANVLTF.

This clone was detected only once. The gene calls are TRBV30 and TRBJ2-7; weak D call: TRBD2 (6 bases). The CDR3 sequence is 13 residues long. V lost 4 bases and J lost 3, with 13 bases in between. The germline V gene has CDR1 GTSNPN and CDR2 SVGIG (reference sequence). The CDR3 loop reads CAWNQRADYEQYF. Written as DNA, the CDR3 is TGTGCCTGGAATCAGCGGGCTGACTACGAGCAGTACTTC.

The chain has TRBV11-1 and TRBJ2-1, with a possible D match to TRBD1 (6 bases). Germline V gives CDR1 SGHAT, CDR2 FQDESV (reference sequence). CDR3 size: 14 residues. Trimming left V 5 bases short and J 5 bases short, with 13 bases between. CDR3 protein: CASSPTGADNEQFF. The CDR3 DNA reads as TGTGCCAGCAGCCCGACAGGAGCGGACAATGAGCAGTTCTTC.

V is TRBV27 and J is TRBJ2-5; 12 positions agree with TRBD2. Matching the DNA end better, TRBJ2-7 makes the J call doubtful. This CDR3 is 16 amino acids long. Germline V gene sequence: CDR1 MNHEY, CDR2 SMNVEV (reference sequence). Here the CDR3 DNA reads TGTGCCAGCAGGGGGACTAGCGGGCCACTTTCCTACGAGCAGTACTTC. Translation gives CASRGTSGPLSYEQYF.

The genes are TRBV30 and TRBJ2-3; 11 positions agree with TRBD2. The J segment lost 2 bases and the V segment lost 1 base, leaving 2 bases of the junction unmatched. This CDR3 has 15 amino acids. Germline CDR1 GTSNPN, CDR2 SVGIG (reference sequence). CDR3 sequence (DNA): TGTGCCTGGAGTGCACTAGCGGGGGTCACAGATACGCAGTATTTT. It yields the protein CAWSALAGVTDTQYF. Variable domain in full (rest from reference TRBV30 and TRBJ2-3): SQTIHQWPATLVQPVGSPLSLECTVEGTSNPNLYWYRQAAGRGLQLLFYSVGIGQISSEVPQNLSASRPQDRQFILSSKKLLLSDSGFYLCAWSALAGVTDTQYFGPGTRLTVL.

The CDR3 loop reads CSFKGAYEQYF. The CDR3 region has the DNA TGCAGTTTCAAGGGGGCCTACGAGCAGTACTTC. The V and J genes are TRBV20-1 and TRBJ2-7; D possibly corresponds to TRBD1 (6 bases). CDR1 DFQATT and CDR2 SNEGSKA come from the germline V gene (reference sequence). The CDR3 is made up of 11 amino acids. V lost 8 bases to trimming and J lost 2 bases, with 10 bases between them.

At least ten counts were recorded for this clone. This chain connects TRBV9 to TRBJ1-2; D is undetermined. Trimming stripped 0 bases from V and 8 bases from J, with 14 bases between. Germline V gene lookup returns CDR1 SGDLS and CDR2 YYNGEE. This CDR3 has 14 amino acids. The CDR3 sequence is CASSVVPLGKGYTF. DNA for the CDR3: TGTGCCAGCAGCGTAGTGCCCTTGGGGAAGGGCTACACCTTC.

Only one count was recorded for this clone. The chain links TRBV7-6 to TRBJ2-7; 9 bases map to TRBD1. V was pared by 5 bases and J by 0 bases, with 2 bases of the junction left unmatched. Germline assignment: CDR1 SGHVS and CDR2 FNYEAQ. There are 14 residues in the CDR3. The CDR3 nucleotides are TGTGCCAGCAGCGGGACAGGGAGCTCCTACGAGCAGTACTTC. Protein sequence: CASSGTGSSYEQYF.